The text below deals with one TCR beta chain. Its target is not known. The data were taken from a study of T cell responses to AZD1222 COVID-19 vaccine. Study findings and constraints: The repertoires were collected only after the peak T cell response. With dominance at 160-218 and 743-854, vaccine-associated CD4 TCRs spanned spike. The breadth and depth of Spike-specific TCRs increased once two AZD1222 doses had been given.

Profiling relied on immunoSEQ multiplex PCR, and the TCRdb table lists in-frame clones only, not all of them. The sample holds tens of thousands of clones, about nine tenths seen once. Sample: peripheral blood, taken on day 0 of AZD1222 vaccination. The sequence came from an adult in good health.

CDR3 loop: CASNWGANTDTQYF. The CDR3 nucleotides read TGTGCCAGTAACTGGGGGGCCAACACAGATACGCAGTATTTT. The chain couples TRBV19 to TRBJ2-3; D is perhaps TRBD1 or TRBD2 (6 bases each). The CDR3 runs 14 residues. V lost 7 bases, J lost 2 bases, and 13 bases lay in between. Germline V gene data show CDR1 as LNHDA and CDR2 as SQIVND (reference sequence).